Included here is one T cell receptor (beta chain) sequence, with context. The sample has other DNA sequences that encode this CDR3 too. This sample is drawn from a study of OX40 agonist ivuxolimab in advanced cancers. There are 11 residues in the CDR3. Trimming removed 2 bases from V and 7 bases from J, with 3 bases in between. Germline CDR1 reads SGHTA; CDR2 reads FQGTGA. Sequenced by immunoSEQ multiplex PCR; TCRdb stores in-frame clones only, minus some. The data hold 100,000 or so clones, with about 96% observed a single time. Sequencing was performed on CD4+ or CD8+ T cells sorted from blood, taken in a trial of the OX40 agonist ivuxolimab. The sequence derives from an adult with an advanced solid tumor such as melanoma, head and neck, liver or kidney cancer. This sequence joins TRBV7-3 and TRBJ2-1; D remains ambiguous. Here the CDR3 DNA reads TGTGCCAGCAGCTTAGGGAATGAGCAGTTCTTC. Translation: CASSLGNEQFF.